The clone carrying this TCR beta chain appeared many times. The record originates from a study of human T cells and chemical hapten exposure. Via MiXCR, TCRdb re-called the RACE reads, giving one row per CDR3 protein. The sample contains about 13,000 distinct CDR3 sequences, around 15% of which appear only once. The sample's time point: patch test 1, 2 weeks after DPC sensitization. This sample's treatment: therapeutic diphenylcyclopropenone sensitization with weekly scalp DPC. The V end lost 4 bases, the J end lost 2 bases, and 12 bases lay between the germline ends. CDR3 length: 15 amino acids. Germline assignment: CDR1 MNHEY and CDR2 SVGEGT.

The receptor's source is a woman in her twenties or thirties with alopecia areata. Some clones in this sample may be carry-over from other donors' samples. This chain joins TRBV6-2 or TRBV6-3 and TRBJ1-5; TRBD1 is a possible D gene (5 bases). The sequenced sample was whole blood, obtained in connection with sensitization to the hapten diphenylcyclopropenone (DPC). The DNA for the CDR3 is TGTGCCAGCAGTTTCCAGGGTTTGGGCAATCAGCCCCAGCATTTT. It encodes CASSFQGLGNQPQHF.